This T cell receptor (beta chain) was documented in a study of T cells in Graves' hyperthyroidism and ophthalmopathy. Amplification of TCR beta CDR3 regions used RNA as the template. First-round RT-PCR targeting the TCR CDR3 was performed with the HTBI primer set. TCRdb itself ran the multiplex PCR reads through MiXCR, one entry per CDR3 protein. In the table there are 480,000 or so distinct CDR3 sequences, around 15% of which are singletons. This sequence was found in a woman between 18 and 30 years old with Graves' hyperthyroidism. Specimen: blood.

This CDR3 reads CATSEGSVNTGELFF. The CDR3 DNA sequence: TGTGCCACCAGTGAGGGTAGCGTAAACACCGGGGAGCTGTTTTTT. The V and J genes are TRBV24-1 and TRBJ2-2; tentative D call: TRBD2 (5 bases). Germline values: CDR1 KGHDR, CDR2 SFDVKD. Trimming left V 4 bases short and J 2 bases short, with 10 bases between. The CDR3 has 15 amino acids.